This is a list of T cell receptor beta chains from one sample in a study of shared clonotypes between healthy human individuals. TCRdb keeps only in-frame clones here, not all; method: immunoSEQ multiplex PCR. This repertoire shows nearly 1 million clones, more than 75% found once; its top ten account for 1.5%. Input material: memory CD4+ T cells sorted from blood. The receptors were sampled from a man aged 18 to 29 in good health. The CDR3 runs from the conserved cysteine through the conserved F or W. The D gene is left open where the match is weak. Clone sizes are given selectively: once, few, many, or a class where the clone is expanded.

D,V,J,size,CDR3,DNA
-,TRBV29-1,TRBJ1-3,-,CSVDERNGNTIYF,TGCAGCGTTGACGAAAGAAATGGAAACACCATATATTTT
-,TRBV19,TRBJ1-3,-,CASSDLSGPGNTIYF,TGTGCCAGTAGCGATCTAAGTGGACCTGGAAACACCATATATTTT
TRBD1,TRBV11-2,TRBJ2-5,-,CASSLDWTGGGETQYF,TGTGCCAGCAGCTTAGATTGGACAGGGGGGGGAGAGACCCAGTACTTC
TRBD2,TRBV5-1,TRBJ2-4,-,CASSLDPISGSNSQNIQYF,TGCGCCAGCAGCTTGGACCCTATTAGCGGGAGTAATTCTCAAAACATTCAGTACTTC
-,TRBV5-1,TRBJ2-1,few,CASSQATWNEQFF,TGCGCCAGCAGCCAAGCAACTTGGAATGAGCAGTTCTTC
TRBD1,TRBV4-2,TRBJ1-5,-,CASSQDTPGQASNQPQHF,TGTGCCAGCAGCCAAGACACCCCTGGACAGGCTAGCAATCAGCCCCAGCATTTT
-,TRBV6-4,TRBJ2-3,once,CASSTGDTQYF,TGTGCCAGCAGCACGGGGGATACGCAGTATTTT
TRBD1,TRBV5-6,TRBJ1-2,-,CASTRTGDNYGYTF,TGTGCCAGCACCCGGACAGGAGACAACTATGGCTACACCTTC
-,TRBV6-1,TRBJ2-5,-,CASSINPGQAETQYF,TGTGCCAGCAGTATAAATCCGGGTCAGGCAGAGACCCAGTACTTC
-,TRBV4-1,TRBJ1-4,-,CASSQDRKDGEKLFF,TGCGCCAGCAGCCAAGATCGTAAGGACGGGGAAAAACTGTTTTTT
-,TRBV5-1,TRBJ1-3,-,CASSSGAMSGNTIYF,TGCGCCAGCAGCTCAGGAGCGATGTCTGGAAACACCATATATTTT